The sequence of this T cell receptor beta chain was determined in a study of blood T cells in healthy people across ages. Each of the donors had 8 to 10 milliliters of peripheral blood drawn into EDTA-treated Vacutainer tubes. CDR3 length: 14 amino acids. Germline CDR1 is SGHRS and CDR2 is YFSETQ. V was clipped by 0 bases and J by 8 bases, with 11 bases between them. Using a J-beta primer mix together with a sample-barcoded 5' primer, a second PCR was run for about 7 to 12 cycles. In TCRdb, the 5' RACE reads were re-called with MiXCR into one record per CDR3 protein. The repertoire holds 1.5 million or so distinct CDR3 sequences, with roughly 43% as singletons.

This clonotype was obtained from a woman between 18 and 29 years old in good health. The chain employs TRBV5-1 and TRBJ1-4; D gene unclear. Sequenced sample: blood. This chain's CDR3 is CASSLGTRVEKLFF. CDR3 sequence (DNA): TGCGCCAGCAGCTTGGGCACCCGAGTGGAAAAACTGTTTTTT.